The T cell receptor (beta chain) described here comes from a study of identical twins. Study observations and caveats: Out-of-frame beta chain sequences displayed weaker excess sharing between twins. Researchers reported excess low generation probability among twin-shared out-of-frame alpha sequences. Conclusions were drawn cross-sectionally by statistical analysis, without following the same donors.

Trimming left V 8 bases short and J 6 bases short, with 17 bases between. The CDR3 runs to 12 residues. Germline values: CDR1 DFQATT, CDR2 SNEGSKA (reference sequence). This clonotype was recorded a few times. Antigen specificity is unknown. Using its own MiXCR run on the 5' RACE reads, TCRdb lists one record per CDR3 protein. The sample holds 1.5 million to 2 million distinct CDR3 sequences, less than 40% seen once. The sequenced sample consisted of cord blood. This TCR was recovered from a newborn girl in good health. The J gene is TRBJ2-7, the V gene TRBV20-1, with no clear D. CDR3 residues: CSLGIGGREQYF. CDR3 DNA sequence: TGCAGTCTTGGCATCGGTGGTCGCGAGCAGTACTTC.